Each of the 20 T cell receptor beta chains below was sequenced from the same sample in a study of neurological immune-mediated disorders (dated by TCRdb to the late 2010s). The library was produced with 5' RACE. Sequencing took place on an Illumina HiSeq 2500. In-frame beta chains were kept once TCRdb had trimmed the public reads at Q25 with fastp and called clones with MiXCR. Records with the same CDR3 protein are collapsed into one entry carrying the most frequent genes and DNA. The sample data list about 35,000 distinct CDR3 sequences, and more than 6.5% of these were observed just once. The ten largest clones add up to around 4.6% of the sample. Sample: PBMCs. These receptors all stem from a woman aged 40 to 50 in good health.

At least ten counts were recorded for this clonotype. V usage is TRBV6-5 and J usage is TRBJ1-2; D gene unclear. The V gene's germline CDR1 is MNHEY and CDR2 SVGAGI. Trimming took 2 bases from V and 12 from J, leaving 10 bases between them. This CDR3 comprises 11 residues. The CDR3 sequence is CASSYEGYHTF. The CDR3 DNA sequence: TGTGCCAGCAGTTACGAGGGCTACCACACCTTC.

Ten or more counts support this clonotype. The chain carries TRBV20-1 and TRBJ2-3; 10 bases align to TRBD2. The CDR3 spans 16 residues. V lost 6 bases, J lost 6 bases, and 15 bases stayed unmatched. Germline V gives CDR1 DFQATT, CDR2 SNEGSKA (reference sequence). The CDR3, as DNA: TGCAGTGCCCCAGAGATCAGCGGGGGGGCCAGCGATACGCAGTATTTT. Residues: CSAPEISGGASDTQYF.

This clonotype has ten or more counts. The genes are TRBV29-1 and TRBJ2-1; TRBD1 agrees at 7 bases. V was pared by 4 bases and J by 6 bases, with 12 bases of the junction left unmatched. This CDR3 is 15 amino acids long. The V gene's germline CDR1 is SQVTM and CDR2 ANQGSEA. CDR3 nucleotide sequence: TGCAGCGTTGCCCACAACAGGGGAGCTAGCAATGAGCAGTTCTTC. As protein: CSVAHNRGASNEQFF.

At least ten counts were recorded for this clonotype. This chain uses TRBV9 with TRBJ1-1, with D possibly TRBD1 on 6 matching bases. The V and J ends lost 3 bases and 0 bases respectively, with 9 bases between them. The CDR3 is 14 amino acids. The germline gives CDR1 SGDLS, CDR2 YYNGEE. CDR3 in DNA: TGTGCCAGCAGCGGCAGGGGCCTGAACACTGAAGCTTTCTTT. As protein: CASSGRGLNTEAFF.

This clonotype is categorized as medium-sized. The CDR3 bases are TGTGCCAGCAGTTTAAACACTGAAGCTTTCTTT. Protein product: CASSLNTEAFF. The V and J genes are TRBV2 and TRBJ1-1; no definite D call. CDR1 is SNHLY, CDR2 FYNNEI, per germline. The CDR3 length is 11 residues. Trimming removed 5 bases at V and 2 bases at J, with 3 bases between. Variable domain in full (rest from reference TRBV2 and TRBJ1-1): EPEVTQTPSHQVTQMGQEVILRCVPISNHLYFYWYRQILGQKVEFLVSFYNNEISEKSEIFDDQFSVERPDGSNFTLKIRSTKLEDSAMYFCASSLNTEAFFGQGTRLTVV.

The chain joins TRBV24-1 to TRBJ2-5; TRBD1 aligns across 7 bases. Germline V lookup: CDR1 KGHDR, CDR2 SFDVKD. The CDR3 extends over 19 amino acids. The V gene end was trimmed by 11 bases and the J gene end by 1 base; junction bases not matched to a gene: 24. The CDR3 reads CAIEPKAPIMTGSQETQYF. The CDR3 bases are TGTGCCATTGAACCCAAAGCCCCTATAATGACAGGGAGCCAAGAGACCCAGTACTTC.

This clonotype was seen at least ten times. This chain links TRBV5-1 with TRBJ1-5; weak D call: TRBD1 (5 bases). CDR1 and CDR2 from the germline V gene are SGHRS and YFSETQ. V was pared by 5 bases and J by 1 base, with 10 bases between. The CDR3 spans 14 residues. The CDR3 bases are TGCGCCAGCAGGGAGACAGCGAGCAATCAGCCCCAGCATTTT. This codes for CASRETASNQPQHF. Complete variable domain (other parts from reference TRBV5-1 and TRBJ1-5): KAGVTQTPRYLIKTRGQQVTLSCSPISGHRSVSWYQQTPGQGLQFLFEYFSETQRNKGNFPGRFSGRQFSNSRSEMNVSTLELGDSALYLCASRETASNQPQHFGDGTRLSIL.

This clonotype was seen repeatedly, ten times or more. The rearrangement joins TRBV6-1 to TRBJ2-2; D is possibly TRBD1 (6 bases). Germline V gene lookup returns CDR1 MNHNS and CDR2 SASEGT. The CDR3 is made up of 15 amino acids. With 8 bases removed from V and 5 bases from J, the gap between germline ends came to 18 bases. As DNA, the CDR3 is TGTGCCAGCGAGTTGGGGGCGATAATAACCGGGGAGCTGTTTTTT. Translated: CASELGAIITGELFF.

This clonotype has a count of ten or more. V usage is TRBV7-8 and J usage is TRBJ1-6; 8 bases are a match to TRBD1. This CDR3 has 15 residues. Germline CDR1 is SGHVS and CDR2 is FQNEAQ. V gave up 0 bases and J gave up 6 bases; unmatched junction bases: 1. In nucleotides, the CDR3 is TGTGCCAGCAGCTTAGCTCAGGGGGCTAATTCACCCCTCCACTTT. It encodes CASSLAQGANSPLHF.

This clonotype was seen many times. The J gene is TRBJ2-4, the V gene TRBV24-1; D ambiguous. CDR1 KGHDR and CDR2 SFDVKD come from the germline V gene. The V and J ends lost 0 bases and 1 base respectively, with 12 bases between them. CDR3 length: 17 amino acids. Here the CDR3 DNA reads TGTGCCACCAGTGATTTGGGCCGGGCGGTGGCCAAAAACATTCAGTACTTC. This gives the protein CATSDLGRAVAKNIQYF.

This clonotype was found many times. The chain couples TRBV7-2 to TRBJ1-5, with D uncertain. V dropped 3 bases and J dropped 3 bases, with 12 bases sitting between them. Germline assignment: CDR1 SGHTA and CDR2 FQGNSA. The CDR3 totals 15 residues. Here the CDR3 DNA reads TGTGCCAGCAGCTTTCAGGAGGGCGCCAATCAGCCCCAGCATTTT. As protein: CASSFQEGANQPQHF.

This clonotype was counted many times. The chain recombines TRBV20-1 with TRBJ2-7; D uncertain. CDR1 DFQATT and CDR2 SNEGSKA come from the germline V gene (reference sequence). The V end lost 1 base, the J end lost 3 bases, and 7 bases lay between the germline ends. This CDR3 has 12 residues. The CDR3: CSARVRGYEQYF. In nucleotides, the CDR3 is TGCAGTGCTAGAGTCAGAGGCTACGAGCAGTACTTC.

This clonotype was counted at least ten times. The chain uses TRBV18 and TRBJ2-1; 11 nucleotides match TRBD2. After removal of 2 bases from V and 1 base from J, the junction contained 4 bases not matched to a gene. This CDR3 has 17 residues. Germline-derived CDR1 and CDR2 are KGHSH and LQKENI. CDR3 region: CASSPVAGGPSYNEQFF. CDR3 bases: TGTGCCAGCTCACCAGTAGCGGGAGGGCCGTCCTACAATGAGCAGTTCTTC.

V and J are TRBV3-1 and TRBJ2-1; 9 bases fit TRBD2. The germline V gene encodes CDR1 LGHDT and CDR2 YNNKEL (reference sequence). The CDR3 runs 15 residues. With 0 bases clipped from V and 9 bases from J, the junction kept 6 bases outside the gene matches. The CDR3: CASSQDWLAGREQFF. The CDR3 DNA reads as TGTGCCAGCAGCCAAGATTGGCTAGCGGGACGTGAGCAGTTCTTC.

This clonotype occurred many times. The V gene is TRBV12-3 or TRBV12-4, the J gene TRBJ1-1, with D possibly being TRBD1 (5 bases). The CDR3 loop spans 13 amino acids. V dropped 3 bases and J dropped 1 base, with 6 bases sitting between them. The CDR3 bases are TGTGCCAGCAGTTTTGGGGGGAACACTGAAGCTTTCTTT. Its protein is CASSFGGNTEAFF.

This clonotype was counted ten times or more. J is TRBJ2-6 and V is TRBV3-1; no definite D call. V lost 1 base and J 3 bases, leaving 7 bases between the germline ends. In germline, CDR1 is LGHDT, CDR2 YNNKEL (reference sequence). CDR3 length equals 15 residues. CDR3 nucleotide sequence: TGTGCCAGCAGCCAAGTCTGGGTTGGGGCCAACGTCCTGACTTTC. Protein sequence: CASSQVWVGANVLTF.

Many counts were recorded for this clonotype. The chain is built from TRBV28 and TRBJ2-7, with D possibly being TRBD1 or TRBD2 (5 bases each). The CDR3 has 13 amino acids. Between the trimmed V and J ends, which lost 7 bases and 2 bases, there was a span of 12 bases. Germline V lookup: CDR1 MDHEN, CDR2 SYDVKM. CDR3: CASTRGGAYEQYF. CDR3 sequence (DNA): TGTGCCAGCACCCGTGGGGGTGCCTACGAGCAGTACTTC.

On this clonotype: This could be a read error, since a much larger clone is one nucleotide away. Because the CDR3 is missing its conserved closing phenylalanine or tryptophan, this is likely a read error. V is TRBV3-1 and J is TRBJ2-7, with D tentatively TRBD1 or TRBD2 (5 bases each). V lost 2 bases and J 0 bases, leaving 8 bases between the germline ends. The germline gives CDR1 LGHDT, CDR2 YNNKEL (reference sequence). The length of the CDR3 is 14 residues. This chain's CDR3 is CASSQRGDSYEQYL. CDR3 sequence (DNA): TGTGCCAGCAGCCAAAGGGGAGACTCCTACGAGCAGTACTTG.

This clonotype was detected many times. The chain employs TRBV2 and TRBJ2-5; TRBD2 is a possible D gene (5 bases). V was pared by 3 bases and J by 4 bases, with 12 bases between. The length of the CDR3 is 14 residues. CDR1 is SNHLY and CDR2 is FYNNEI in the germline V gene. CDR3 DNA sequence: TGTGCCAGCAGTGAGGACCCCGAGGGAGAGACCCAGTACTTC. Residues: CASSEDPEGETQYF.

At least ten counts were recorded for this clonotype. The rearrangement uses TRBV7-9 and TRBJ1-2; the D is unclear. The CDR3 has 15 amino acids. Trimming removed 5 bases at V and 2 bases at J, with 15 bases between. CDR1 is SEHNR and CDR2 is FQNEAQ in the germline V gene (reference sequence). In nucleotides, the CDR3 is TGTGCCAGCAGCCTTAATGTGGGCGAGAACTATGGCTACACCTTC. It yields the protein CASSLNVGENYGYTF.